This T cell receptor (beta chain) was sequenced during a study of T-cell memory formation after mild COVID-19. The study, taken as a whole, reports: Detection of some responders pre-infection suggested pre-existing cross-reactive memory T cells participated. Nothing showed for sure that second-wave clones peaking on day 37 were SARS-CoV-2 specific. Clones which contracted sat mainly in CM and EM if CD4+, and in EMRA if CD8+.

In its sample, this clonotype was seen once. No antigen is known for it. 5'RACE with constant-segment primers built TCRalpha and TCRbeta cDNA libraries with UMIs. From the 5' RACE reads, TCRdb called clonotypes with MiXCR, one entry per CDR3 protein. The sample shows over 400,000 distinct CDR3 sequences, about 25% of them seen only once. Unmatched junction bases numbered 6, after V lost 5 bases and J lost 5 bases. Germline V gene sequence: CDR1 GTSNPN, CDR2 SVGIG (reference sequence). The CDR3 runs 13 residues. The specimen sequenced was PBMCs or a T cell subset sorted from them (not recorded which). The clonotype originates from an adult woman who had mild COVID-19 (a few samples of this study predate the infection). Cell type and time point are not known. The V gene is TRBV30, the J gene TRBJ2-5; 9 bases are shared with TRBD1. CDR3 region: CAWAQGAGETQYF. CDR3 bases: TGTGCCTGGGCACAGGGGGCGGGGGAGACCCAGTACTTC.